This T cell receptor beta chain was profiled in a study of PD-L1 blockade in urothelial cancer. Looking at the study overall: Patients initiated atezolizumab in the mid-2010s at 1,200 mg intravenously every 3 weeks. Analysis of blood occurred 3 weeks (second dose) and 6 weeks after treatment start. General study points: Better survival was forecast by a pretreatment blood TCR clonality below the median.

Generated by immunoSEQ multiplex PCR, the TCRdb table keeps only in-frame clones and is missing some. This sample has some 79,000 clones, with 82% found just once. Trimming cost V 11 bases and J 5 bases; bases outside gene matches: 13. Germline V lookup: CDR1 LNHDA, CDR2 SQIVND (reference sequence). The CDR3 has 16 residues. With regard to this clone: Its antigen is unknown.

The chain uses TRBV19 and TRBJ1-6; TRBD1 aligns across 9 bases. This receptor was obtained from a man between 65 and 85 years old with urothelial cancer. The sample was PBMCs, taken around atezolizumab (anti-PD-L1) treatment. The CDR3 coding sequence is TGTGCCTCGGGACAGGGTGGCAATCGGGATAATTCACCCCTCCACTTT. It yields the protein CASGQGGNRDNSPLHF.